This TCR delta chain comes out of a study of gamma-delta T cells after stem cell transplantation. TCRdb called clones from the RT-PCR reads again using CATT. The profile shows about 850 delta-chain clones, approximately 2.6% of them singletons. Germline loops: CDR1 GEAIGNYY, CDR2 EKD. The CDR3 is made up of 18 amino acids. On this clone: Given a far larger clone just one base away, this is likely a sequencing read error.

This sequence originates from a human donor. It is not recorded whose cells these are; they may come from a transplant donor. The chain has TRDV2 and TRDJ3; D might be TRDD3 (6 bases). Sequencing was done on a sample of gamma-delta T cells. The CDR3: CACGTIGGVSWDTRQMFF. CDR3 nucleotides: TGTGCCTGTGGCACCATTGGGGGCGTCTCCTGGGACACCCGACAGATGTTTTTC.